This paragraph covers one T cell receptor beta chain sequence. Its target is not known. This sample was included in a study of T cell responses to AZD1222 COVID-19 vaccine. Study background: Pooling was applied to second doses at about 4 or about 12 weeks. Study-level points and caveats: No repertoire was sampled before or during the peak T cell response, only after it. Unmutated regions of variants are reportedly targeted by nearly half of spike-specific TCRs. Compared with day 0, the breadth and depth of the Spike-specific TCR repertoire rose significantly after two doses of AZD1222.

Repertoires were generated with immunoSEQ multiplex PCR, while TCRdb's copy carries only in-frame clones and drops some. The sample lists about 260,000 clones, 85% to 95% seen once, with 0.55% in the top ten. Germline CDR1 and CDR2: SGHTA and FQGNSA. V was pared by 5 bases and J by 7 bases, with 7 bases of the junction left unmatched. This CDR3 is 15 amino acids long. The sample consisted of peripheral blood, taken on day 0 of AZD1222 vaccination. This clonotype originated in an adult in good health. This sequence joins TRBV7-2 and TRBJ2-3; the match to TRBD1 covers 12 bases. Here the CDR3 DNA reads TGTGCCAGCAGCGTCGGGACAGGGGGCACCCATACGCAGTATTTT. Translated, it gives CASSVGTGGTHTQYF.